Included here is one TCR beta chain sequence, with context. The data were taken from a study of cytomegalovirus exposure and HLA in healthy donors. Primers: 60 Vbeta forward and 13 Jbeta reverse. Sequencing was performed with immunoSEQ multiplex PCR; in TCRdb, only in-frame clones are kept and a portion is missing. The table lists about 81,000 clones, 77% of them singletons. The ends were cut back, 1 base at V and 0 bases at J, with 6 bases in the middle. Per the germline V gene, CDR1 is SGHNT and CDR2 is YENEEA. The length of the CDR3 is 15 residues. The chain has TRBV11-3 and TRBJ1-4; D unclear. The receptor was isolated from a man aged 45-65 years in good health and CMV-seropositive. The sequencing sample was made of PBMCs. CDR3 in DNA: TGTGCCAGCAGCTTAGTGGGAGCAACTAATGAAAAACTGTTTTTT. This translates into CASSLVGATNEKLFF. The full variable domain, rest sourced from reference TRBV11-3 and TRBJ1-4, is EAGVVQSPRYKIIEKKQPVAFWCNPISGHNTLYWYLQNLGQGPELLIRYENEEAVDDSQLPKDRFSAERLKGVDSTLKIQPAELGDSAVYLCASSLVGATNEKLFFGSGTQLSVL.